This T cell receptor (beta chain) was sequenced in a study of cytomegalovirus exposure and HLA in healthy donors. Study-wide points: An analysis was carried out at a later point. It showed that HLA-associated TCR beta chains were more clonally expanded than equally common non-associated chains. Listed as cytomegalovirus-associated were over 150 TCR beta chains.

The study ran its PCR with 60 Vbeta and 13 Jbeta primers. Sequencing was performed with immunoSEQ multiplex PCR; in TCRdb, only in-frame clones are kept and a portion is missing. The table includes around 190,000 clones, approximately 82% detected once. As to this clone: Its cognate antigen is unknown.

This CDR3 spans 17 amino acids. The V segment lost 5 bases and the J segment 10 bases; nucleotides outside the gene matches: 19. Germline values: CDR1 SGHVS, CDR2 FQNEAQ. This TCR came from a man aged 35-49 years in good health and CMV-seropositive. This chain connects TRBV7-8 to TRBJ1-4, with TRBD1 matching over 7 bases. The sequencing sample was made of PBMCs. This chain's CDR3 is CASSRTPNRGLPGKLFF. In DNA, the CDR3 is TGTGCCAGCAGCCGTACTCCAAACAGGGGTCTTCCGGGAAAACTGTTTTTT.